This TCR beta chain is drawn from a study of cytomegalovirus exposure and HLA in healthy donors (TCRdb year 2017). Regarding the study in general: An earlier analysis of around 600 of the donors reported 276 Gb of sequence data and 117 million unique TCR beta sequences from roughly 200 million T cells. The aim of the study was to test whether cataloging public T cell receptors could identify signatures of past pathogen exposure. Every repertoire in the discovery cohort had been generated on one and the same sequencing platform. Besides the first cohort of hundreds of subjects, a separate validation cohort made up of roughly 120 different subjects was used. A later genetic analysis used genome-wide SNP genotypes for about three fifths of the 666 donors, treating that subset as a discovery cohort. Rather than using new phenotypic data, the later analysis identified candidate immune exposures from TCR beta sequences and from how often those sequences occurred across donors. Donor age, sex, ethnicity and CMV serostatus were compiled alongside the repertoire data. The study profiled the T cell repertoires of approximately 700 subjects by immunosequencing and related them to cytomegalovirus serostatus. To decide whether each TCR beta V gene segment behaved as functional or pseudogenic, an earlier analysis of 587 of the donors relied on high-throughput TCR beta sequencing. Class I and class II HLA loci were covered by the typing at four-digit resolution. The number of donors typed differed by locus, with 629-630 for A, B, C, DRB1 and DQB1, roughly 520 for DQA1, about 610 for DPA1, and roughly 450 for DPB1. A later analysis re-analyzed previously published TCR beta repertoires from about 600 donors and added high-resolution HLA genotyping to study TCR occurrence patterns. To predict cytomegalovirus infection status, the study combined high-throughput TCR immunosequencing, statistical association of individual TCRs with disease status, and machine learning. Among under 450 genotyped donors of the cohort, an average of around 240,000 unique TCR beta nucleotide sequences were sequenced per donor, around 20% of them non-productive. Of the approximately 400 genotyped donors, around 81% fell in the genetic ancestry cluster associated with self-reported Caucasian donors. Roughly 300 gigabases of sequencing data and about 92 million unique TCR sequences made up an early release that covered 500 to 700 HLA-typed donors. A handful of DR-DQ haplotypes were handled as single units for association and clustering because linkage in the cohort was strong.

The library relied on the immunoSEQ multiplex PCR assay. A mixture of 60 forward primers for TCR Vbeta segments and 13 reverse primers for TCR Jbeta segments was used in the multiplex PCR. The CDR3 region of rearranged TCR beta genes was amplified from genomic DNA by a multiplex PCR assay. Amplified TCR beta libraries were sequenced as 87-base-pair reads on the Illumina HiSeq System. The published analysis was carried out like this. Across the roughly 600 repertoires, a later analysis counted 78 million or so unique TCR beta chains, some 11 million of which were shared by at least two donors. Raw reads were error-corrected and collapsed into unique sequences with a nearest-neighbor algorithm that merged closely related sequences to remove PCR and sequencing errors. Alignment of CDR3 sequences to IMGT reference sequences was used to assign V, D and J gene segments. For a sequence to be retained, at least a six-nucleotide match to both a V gene segment and a J gene segment was required. Rearrangements were classified as productive when the CDR3 lacked stop codons and remained in frame with V and J, and all other rearrangements were classified as non-productive. CDR3 was defined by IMGT convention, running from the second conserved V-encoded cysteine to the conserved J-encoded phenylalanine. The earlier analysis of approximately 500 of the donors excluded sequences that lacked an unambiguous match to a single V gene segment. An earlier analysis of just under 600 of the donors called V segments functional above 56.7% productive rearrangements and segregating when the between-donor standard deviation exceeded 5%. A statistical classification framework was built for diagnosing cytomegalovirus status from the catalog of TCR beta chain sequences. In a later analysis, TCR nucleotide sequences were compared against IMGT/GENE-DB human TR gene sequences so that V and J genes could be assigned. The TCRdist pipeline was used in a later analysis to assign CDR3 sequences and most-parsimonious VDJ recombination scenarios. A later analysis defined each TCR beta chain by its CDR3 amino acid sequence plus V-gene family, and excluded reads lacking a unique V-gene family. A later analysis removed nearly 600 highly shared, low-generation-probability nucleotide sequences to deal with suspected cross-contamination and a sequencing artifact. In a later analysis, a clonal expansion index was calculated for each public chain from normalized within-repertoire ranks of inferred template counts. A later analysis computed generation probabilities with a VDJ recombination model fitted to out-of-frame rearrangements, and checked the results against IGoR. In a later analysis, TCR-TCR, TCR-HLA and TCR-CMV co-occurrence was scored with hypergeometric tests, and a repertoire-size bias correction was applied to TCR pairs. False discovery rates were estimated in a later analysis by permuting HLA or CMV assignments 20 times. A later analysis grouped co-occurring TCRs with DBSCAN, adding TCRdist sequence similarity when clustering within HLA-allele-positive subsets. Repertoires with fewer than 30,000 or more than 120,000 public chains, plus five repertoires with anomalous nucleotide sharing, were excluded from co-occurrence clustering. TCRdb took this table from immuneACCESS and kept in-frame rearrangements with V and J called. Such tables lack part of the clones; where checked against another copy, unresolved V genes explain under half of the gap, and the rest is unexplained. V and J calls and clone size are copied from that table; D and trimming were computed from the DNA. Present in this sample are 120,000 or so clones, over 60% of which were seen just once. The ten top clones hold 8% to 8.5% of the sample.

In this sample, this clone turned up a few times. It lacks a known antigen. Base qualities were left out, and no much larger clone turns up one base away. Summary of the overall study and its limitations: Three of the identified cytomegalovirus-associated TCR beta chains were confirmed in vitro to be specific for cytomegalovirus antigens. Several of the top co-occurrence clusters appeared to be linked to parvovirus B19, influenza, CMV and Epstein-Barr virus, according to a later analysis. A later analysis associated approximately 17,000 TCR beta sequences with specific HLA alleles at a false discovery rate of 0.05. A group of highly shared sequence variants was considered likely to be a technical artifact of the sequencing pipeline. An association between a missense DCLRE1C variant and V-gene and J-gene trimming of TCR beta chains was found in a later genetic analysis and replicated in an independent cohort. In a later analysis, HLA-associated TCR beta chains were found to be more clonally expanded and to have lower generation probabilities than equally common non-associated chains. According to a later analysis, TCR association rates differed among HLA loci, with DRB1 alleles showing the most associated TCRs and HLA-C alleles showing the fewest. Compared with the 666-donor mean, donors in an Asian-associated ancestry cluster had fewer N-insertions in productive TCRs, according to a later genetic analysis. In the study, about 150 TCR beta chains were listed as associated with cytomegalovirus. A further reported finding was that TCR beta sequences accurately predicted the HLA-A and HLA-B alleles for most subjects in the first cohort. The 87-base-pair reads could not distinguish some IMGT-functional V segments, including TRBV6-2 and TRBV6-3, so those segments were excluded. In both the original and validation cohorts, the classifier was reported to diagnose cytomegalovirus status with high specificity and sensitivity. The authors suggested that the approach could potentially be extended to other disease states and immunological phenotypes. Because counts were too low, roughly 18 rarely observed V segments, including chromosome 9 orphons, were left out of the earlier analysis of over 550 of the donors. In a later analysis, most CMV-associated TCR beta chains were found to appear HLA-restricted, with HLA associations seemingly driven largely by CMV exposure. Assigning TCR associations to individual alleles was difficult when HLA alleles, especially DR and DQ, strongly co-occurred. Linkage disequilibrium might explain the correlated functional status among segregating V segments, but an unknown experimental factor could not be excluded. For the cohort, immune exposure information was limited to CMV serostatus. Presence/absence analyses assumed roughly uniform sequencing depth across donors, an assumption that may not hold. Across donors, most TCR sequences were observed very rarely, whereas some public TCRs were present in many individuals. In an earlier analysis of some 500 of the donors, most TCR beta V segments appeared in productive rearrangements about 90% or about 30% of the time, broadly matching IMGT annotations. This cohort had only TCR beta chains sequenced, and the lack of alpha or paired-chain data limited which features could be detected. Because HLA typing was missing for some donors at each locus, association tests included only the typed subset.

The CDR3 has 14 amino acids, counting the end cysteine and phenylalanine. Of the read, only the CDR3 DNA is kept; its 42 bases are in frame from base 1. The germline V gene supplies CDR1 LGHNA and CDR2 YSLEER. V is clipped by 6 bases and J by 3 bases, and the sequence between their germline boundaries is 11 bases long. The cohort comprised fewer than 700 healthy bone marrow donors. Cohort members were all nominally healthy when sampled, although unrecorded immune exposures were likely present. The donor was CMV seropositive and was included in the group of 250 to 300 seropositive cohort members. Every donor gave a peripheral blood sample, and the peripheral blood mononuclear cells from that sample were used for TCR beta sequencing. Genomic DNA was extracted from the blood cell samples with the Qiagen DNeasy Blood Extraction Kit.

This TCR derives from a woman in her thirties or forties in good health and CMV-seropositive. The receptor chain draws on TRBV4-3 and TRBJ2-2, with no confidently assigned D gene. Sequencing was performed on PBMCs. The nucleotide sequence reads TGCGCCAGCAGTTACAACCGGGACACCGGGGAGCTGTTTTTT. Protein translation: CASSYNRDTGELFF.